The subject of this entry is one T cell receptor beta chain. Produced via immunoSEQ multiplex PCR; TCRdb's table is partial and in-frame only. The sample holds more than 150,000 clones; 87% are singletons and the top ten take 2% to 2.5%. The data were taken from a study of blood T cell repertoires in COVID-19. The V gene lost 7 bases and the J gene lost 2 bases, with 17 bases spanning the gap. The CDR3 consists of 15 residues. Germline CDR1 and CDR2: SNHLY and FYNNEI. The chain joins TRBV2 to TRBJ2-5, with a tentative D call TRBD2 (5 bases). The sequence came from a woman aged 25 to 39 who had recovered from COVID-19. What was sequenced was PBMCs or T cells enriched from blood (not recorded which). The CDR3 spells CASNPPSGVQETQYF. CDR3 DNA sequence: TGTGCCAGCAATCCTCCGAGCGGAGTACAAGAGACCCAGTACTTC.